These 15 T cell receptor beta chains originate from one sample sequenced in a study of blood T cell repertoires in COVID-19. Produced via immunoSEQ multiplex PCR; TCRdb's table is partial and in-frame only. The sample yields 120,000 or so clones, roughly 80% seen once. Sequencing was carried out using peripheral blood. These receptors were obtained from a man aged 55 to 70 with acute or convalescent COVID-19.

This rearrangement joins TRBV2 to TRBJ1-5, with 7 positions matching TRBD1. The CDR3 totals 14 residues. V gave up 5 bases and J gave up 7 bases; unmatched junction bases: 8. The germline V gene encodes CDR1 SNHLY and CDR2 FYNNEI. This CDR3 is CASSFGQAIQPQHF. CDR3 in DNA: TGTGCCAGCAGTTTCGGACAGGCCATACAGCCCCAGCATTTT.

CDR3 nucleotides: TGTGCCAGCTCACGAAGTGGACAGGCTGGGGTCACTGAAGCTTTCTTT. Translated: CASSRSGQAGVTEAFF. This chain uses TRBV18 with TRBJ1-1; TRBD1 matches 7 bases. The junction had 12 bases not matched to a gene; V was cut back by 4 bases and J by 4 bases. The CDR3 has 16 amino acids. The germline V gene has CDR1 KGHSH and CDR2 LQKENI.

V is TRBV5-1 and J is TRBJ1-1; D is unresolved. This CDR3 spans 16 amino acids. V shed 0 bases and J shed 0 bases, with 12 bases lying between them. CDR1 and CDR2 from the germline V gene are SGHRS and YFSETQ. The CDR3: CASSLARVRVNTEAFF. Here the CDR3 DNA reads TGCGCCAGCAGCTTGGCACGGGTTCGGGTGAACACTGAAGCTTTCTTT.

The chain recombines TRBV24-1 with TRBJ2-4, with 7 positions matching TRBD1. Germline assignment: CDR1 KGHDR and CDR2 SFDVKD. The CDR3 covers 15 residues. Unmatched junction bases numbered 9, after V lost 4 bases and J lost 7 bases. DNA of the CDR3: TGTGCCACCAGTGACCGAAAACAGGGGCGGAACATTCAGTACTTC. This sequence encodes CATSDRKQGRNIQYF.

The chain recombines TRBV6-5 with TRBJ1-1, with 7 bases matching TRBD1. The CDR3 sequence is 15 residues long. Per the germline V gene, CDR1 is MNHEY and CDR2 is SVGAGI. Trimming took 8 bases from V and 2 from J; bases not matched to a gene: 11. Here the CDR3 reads CASLPLGQANTEAFF. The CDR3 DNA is TGTGCCAGCTTACCTCTCGGACAGGCCAACACTGAAGCTTTCTTT.

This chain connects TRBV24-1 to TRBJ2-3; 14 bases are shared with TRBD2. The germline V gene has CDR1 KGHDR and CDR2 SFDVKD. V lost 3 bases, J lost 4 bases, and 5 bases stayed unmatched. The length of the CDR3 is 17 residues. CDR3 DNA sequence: TGTGCCACCAGTGATCCGGGACTAGCGGGAGTGTCAGATACGCAGTATTTT. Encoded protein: CATSDPGLAGVSDTQYF.

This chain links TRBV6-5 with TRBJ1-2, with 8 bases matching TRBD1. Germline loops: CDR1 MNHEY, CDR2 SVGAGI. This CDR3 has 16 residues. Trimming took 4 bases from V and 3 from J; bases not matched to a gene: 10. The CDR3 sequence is CASSSITPDRDYGYTF. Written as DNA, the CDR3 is TGTGCCAGCAGTTCCATAACCCCGGACAGGGACTATGGCTACACCTTC.

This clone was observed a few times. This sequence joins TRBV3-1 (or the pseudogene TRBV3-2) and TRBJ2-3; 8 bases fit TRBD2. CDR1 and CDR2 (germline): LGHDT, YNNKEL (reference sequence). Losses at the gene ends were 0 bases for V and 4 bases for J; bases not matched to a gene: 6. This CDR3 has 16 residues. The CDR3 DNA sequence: TGTGCCAGCAGCCAAGACCTCCAGCGGGGGTCAGATACGCAGTATTTT. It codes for CASSQDLQRGSDTQYF.

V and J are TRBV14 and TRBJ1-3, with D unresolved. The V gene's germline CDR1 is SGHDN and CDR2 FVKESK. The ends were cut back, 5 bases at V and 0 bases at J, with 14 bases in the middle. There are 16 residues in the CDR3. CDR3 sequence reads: CASSTQRLSSGNTIYF. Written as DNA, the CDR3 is TGTGCCAGCAGCACTCAGCGCCTGAGCTCTGGAAACACCATATATTTT.

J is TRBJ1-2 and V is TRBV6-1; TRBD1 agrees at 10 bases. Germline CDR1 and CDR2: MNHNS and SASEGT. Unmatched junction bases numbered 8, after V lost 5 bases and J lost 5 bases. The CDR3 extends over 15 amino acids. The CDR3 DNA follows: TGTGCCAGCAGTTCACGGGACAGGGGCGGATATGGCTACACCTTC. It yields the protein CASSSRDRGGYGYTF.

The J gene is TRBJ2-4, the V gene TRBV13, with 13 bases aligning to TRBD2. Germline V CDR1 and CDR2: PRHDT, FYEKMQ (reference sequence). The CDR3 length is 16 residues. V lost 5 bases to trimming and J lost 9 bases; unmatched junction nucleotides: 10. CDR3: CASSRRTSGGPSIQYF. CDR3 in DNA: TGTGCCAGCAGCCGAAGGACTAGCGGGGGACCGAGCATTCAGTACTTC.

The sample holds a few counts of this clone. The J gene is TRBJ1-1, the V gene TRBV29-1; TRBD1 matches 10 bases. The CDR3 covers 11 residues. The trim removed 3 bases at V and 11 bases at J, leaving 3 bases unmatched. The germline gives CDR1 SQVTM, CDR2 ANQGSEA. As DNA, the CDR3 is TGCAGCGTTGATGGACAGGGGGTGGCTTTCTTT. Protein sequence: CSVDGQGVAFF. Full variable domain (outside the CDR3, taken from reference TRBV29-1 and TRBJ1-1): SAVISQKPSRDICQRGTSLTIQCQVDSQVTMMFWYRQQPGQSLTLIATANQGSEATYESGFVIDKFPISRPNLTFSTLTVSNMSPEDSSIYLCSVDGQGVAFFGQGTRLTVV.

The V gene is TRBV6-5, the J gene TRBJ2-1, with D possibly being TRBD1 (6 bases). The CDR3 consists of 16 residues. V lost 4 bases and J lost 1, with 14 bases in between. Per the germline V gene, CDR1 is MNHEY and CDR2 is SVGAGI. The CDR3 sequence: CASSFSDSLSYNEQFF. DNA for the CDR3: TGTGCCAGCAGTTTTTCGGACAGTTTGTCCTACAATGAGCAGTTCTTC.

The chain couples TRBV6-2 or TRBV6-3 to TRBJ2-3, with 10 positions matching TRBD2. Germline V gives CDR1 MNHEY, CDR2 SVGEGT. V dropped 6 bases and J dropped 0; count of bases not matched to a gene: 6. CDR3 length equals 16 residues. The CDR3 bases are TGTGCCAGCAGCCCTAGCGGGGGCCAGAGCACAGATACGCAGTATTTT. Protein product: CASSPSGGQSTDTQYF.

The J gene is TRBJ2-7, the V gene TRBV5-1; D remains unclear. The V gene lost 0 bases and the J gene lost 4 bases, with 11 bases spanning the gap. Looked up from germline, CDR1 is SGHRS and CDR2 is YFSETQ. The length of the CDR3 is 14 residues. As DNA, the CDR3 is TGCGCCAGCAGCTTGGCGGCAGCAGGATACGAGCAGTACTTC. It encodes CASSLAAAGYEQYF.